Below, 20 T cell receptor beta chains from the same sample are listed, as sequenced in a study of blood T cell repertoires in COVID-19. Method: immunoSEQ multiplex PCR; TCRdb's copy keeps in-frame clones and lacks some. The sample contains 140,000 or so clones, around 87% of which appear only once. The sample taken for sequencing was peripheral blood. These receptors originate from a man aged 50-59 years who had recovered from COVID-19.

CDR3 nucleotides: TGCGCCAGCAGTCAATCTGGGACTAGCGGGGGGGCCCGAGATACGCAGTATTTT. Residues: CASSQSGTSGGARDTQYF. The rearrangement uses TRBV23-1 and TRBJ2-3; 16 nucleotides line up with TRBD2. TRBV23-1 is placed among ORFs of uncertain function. CDR3 length: 18 residues. V was pared by 0 bases and J by 5 bases, with 5 bases of the junction left unmatched.

CDR3 nucleotide sequence: TGTGCCAGCAGTGTTGACTTAAACACCGGGGAGCTGTTTTTT. This encodes CASSVDLNTGELFF. The chain carries TRBV2 and TRBJ2-2; no firm D call. Between the trimmed V and J ends, which lost 4 bases and 2 bases, there was a span of 8 bases. Germline CDR1 SNHLY, CDR2 FYNNEI. This CDR3 comprises 14 residues. The full variable domain, with the rest looked up from reference TRBV2 and TRBJ2-2, is EPEVTQTPSHQVTQMGQEVILRCVPISNHLYFYWYRQILGQKVEFLVSFYNNEISEKSEIFDDQFSVERPDGSNFTLKIRSTKLEDSAMYFCASSVDLNTGELFFGEGSRLTVL.

This clone was detected once. The chain employs TRBV2 and TRBJ2-3; 10 nucleotides agree with TRBD2. J lost 1 base, V lost 5 bases, and 3 bases had no gene match. CDR3 length equals 15 residues. Looked up from germline, CDR1 is SNHLY and CDR2 is FYNNEI. CDR3 loop: CASSYGTSGTDTQYF. CDR3 bases: TGTGCCAGCAGTTACGGGACTAGCGGCACAGATACGCAGTATTTT.

The genes are TRBV24-1 and TRBJ2-5, with 8 bases matching TRBD1. The CDR3 contains 13 residues. Per germline, CDR1 KGHDR and CDR2 SFDVKD. Germline trimming cut 7 bases from V and 5 bases from J; bases unmatched to any gene: 5. The CDR3 sequence is CATRDRVSETQYF. The DNA of the CDR3 is TGTGCCACCAGGGACAGGGTAAGCGAGACCCAGTACTTC.

The V and J genes are TRBV10-3 and TRBJ2-5; D uncertain. Germline V CDR1 and CDR2: ENHRY, SYGVKD. This CDR3 comprises 12 residues. V was cut by 10 bases and J by 2 bases, with 11 bases left in between. The DNA of the CDR3 is TGTGCCACCCGAACTAAACAAGAGACCCAGTACTTC. It specifies CATRTKQETQYF.

The chain links TRBV5-1 to TRBJ2-3, with 13 positions matching TRBD2. From germline, CDR1 is SGHRS and CDR2 YFSETQ. The CDR3 has 16 amino acids. The V segment lost 5 bases and the J segment 4 bases; nucleotides outside the gene matches: 7. Here the CDR3 reads CASRPLAGGLADTQYF. Here the CDR3 DNA reads TGCGCCAGCAGACCACTAGCGGGGGGGCTTGCAGATACGCAGTATTTT.

This sequence joins TRBV5-1 and TRBJ1-4, with D hard to call. CDR1 and CDR2 from the germline V gene are SGHRS and YFSETQ. V shed 0 bases and J shed 1 base, with 7 bases lying between them. The CDR3 is made up of 15 amino acids. CDR3 loop: CASSLARGTNEKLFF. The CDR3 DNA follows: TGCGCCAGCAGCTTGGCTCGAGGAACTAATGAAAAACTGTTTTTT.

V and J are TRBV3-1 (or the pseudogene TRBV3-2) and TRBJ1-1; D gene ambiguous. Germline V lookup: CDR1 LGHDT, CDR2 YNNKEL (reference sequence). The CDR3 extends over 15 amino acids. Trimming pared 7 bases from V and 4 bases from J, leaving 19 bases between. Written as DNA, the CDR3 is TGTGCCAGCACCACCTCCTACCGGGGAAGCACTGAAGCTTTCTTT. It specifies CASTTSYRGSTEAFF.

The chain is built from TRBV9 and TRBJ2-2; 9 nucleotides align to TRBD1. The CDR3 extends over 15 amino acids. J gave up 11 bases and V 4 bases, and 12 bases lay outside the gene matches. Per germline, CDR1 SGDLS and CDR2 YYNGEE. Written as DNA, the CDR3 is TGTGCCAGCAGCCGGGACAGGGCCGCCCTTGGCGAGCTGTTTTTT. It yields the protein CASSRDRAALGELFF.

This clone was detected a few times. J is TRBJ2-7 and V is TRBV7-9; D might be TRBD1 (5 bases). The V and J ends lost 5 bases and 1 base respectively, with 12 bases between them. Germline V gene sequence: CDR1 SEHNR, CDR2 FQNEAQ (reference sequence). This CDR3 has 14 residues. CDR3 loop: CASSPPTDSYEQYF. DNA of the CDR3: TGTGCCAGCAGCCCTCCGACAGATTCCTACGAGCAGTACTTC.

The chain joins TRBV11-3 to TRBJ1-1, with D possibly matching TRBD1 (6 bases). Per the germline V gene, CDR1 is SGHNT and CDR2 is YENEEA. The CDR3 has 15 residues. V lost 7 bases to trimming and J lost 0 bases, with 15 bases between them. The chain's CDR3 is CASTPGHTMNTEAFF. Here the CDR3 DNA reads TGTGCCAGCACCCCGGGACATACCATGAACACTGAAGCTTTCTTT.

V usage is TRBV6-5 and J usage is TRBJ1-4; D is ambiguous. The germline V and J ends were trimmed by 8 bases and 11 bases, with 18 bases remaining between them. Per germline, CDR1 MNHEY and CDR2 SVGAGI. The CDR3 spans 13 residues. The CDR3 protein is CASSEPVGEKLFF. The CDR3 DNA reads TGTGCCAGCTCGGAGCCGGTGGGTGAGAAACTGTTTTTT.

The CDR3 region has the DNA TGTGCCACCAAATCCGAGAGCCACACTGAAGCTTTCTTT. Protein product: CATKSESHTEAFF. The V call is TRBV10-3, the J call TRBJ1-1; D is unresolved. This CDR3 has 13 amino acids. Germline V gene lookup returns CDR1 ENHRY and CDR2 SYGVKD. Trimming pared 10 bases from V and 3 bases from J, leaving 15 bases between.

This chain uses TRBV19 with TRBJ1-4, with TRBD1 matching over 7 bases. Germline loops: CDR1 LNHDA, CDR2 SQIVND (reference sequence). J was trimmed by 5 bases and V by 5 bases; bases with no gene match: 14. The CDR3 runs 17 residues. The CDR3 DNA reads as TGTGCCAGTAGTCCCACGCGGAGGGCAGGGGGAAATGAAAAACTGTTTTTT. Its protein product is CASSPTRRAGGNEKLFF.

The gene calls are TRBV5-1 and TRBJ2-1, with D possibly matching TRBD1 (6 bases). The germline V and J ends were trimmed by 7 bases and 9 bases, with 26 bases remaining between them. Germline lookup yields CDR1 SGHRS and CDR2 YFSETQ. This CDR3 contains 16 residues. CDR3 protein: CASRRFPGVDGGEQFF. The CDR3 DNA reads TGCGCCAGCCGCCGATTTCCAGGGGTCGACGGTGGTGAGCAGTTCTTC.

This clone was seen just once. V gene TRBV2 combines with J gene TRBJ2-5; perhaps TRBD2 as D (5 bases). The CDR3 extends over 14 amino acids. CDR1 is SNHLY, CDR2 FYNNEI, per germline. V was shortened by 4 bases and J by 4 bases, with 13 bases between the two germline ends. CDR3 in DNA: TGTGCCAGCAGTGTGGCGACACGGGGAGAGACCCAGTACTTC. This translates into CASSVATRGETQYF.

V is TRBV3-1 (or the pseudogene TRBV3-2) and J is TRBJ1-4; D is undetermined. The V and J ends lost 1 base and 8 bases respectively, with 14 bases between them. Germline CDR1 and CDR2: LGHDT and YNNKEL (reference sequence). The length of the CDR3 is 15 residues. The CDR3 loop is CASSQGGSAGEKLFF. The CDR3, as DNA: TGTGCCAGCAGCCAAGGGGGAAGCGCGGGAGAAAAACTGTTTTTT.

This chain uses TRBV15 with TRBJ1-1; TRBD1 might be the D (5 bases). From germline, CDR1 is LNHNV and CDR2 YYDKDF (reference sequence). V dropped 4 bases and J dropped 0 bases, with 18 bases sitting between them. The CDR3 covers 17 residues. The DNA for the CDR3 is TGTGCCACCAGCATCCGACGGGGGAAGTTCATGAACACTGAAGCTTTCTTT. Its protein is CATSIRRGKFMNTEAFF.

This clone was counted a single time. The chain combines TRBV5-5 with TRBJ1-6; 9 bases align to TRBD1. V trimming: 5 bases; J trimming: 7 bases; junction bases outside the gene matches: 10. The CDR3 has 16 amino acids. Per the germline V gene, CDR1 is SGHKS and CDR2 is YYEKEE (reference sequence). CDR3 sequence: CASSYRDRATNSPLHF. The CDR3 DNA follows: TGTGCCAGCAGTTACCGGGACAGGGCTACCAATTCACCCCTCCACTTT.

The V and J genes are TRBV7-2 and TRBJ2-7, with D unresolved. Germline CDR1 is SGHTA and CDR2 is FQGNSA. V dropped 0 bases and J dropped 3 bases, with 12 bases sitting between them. This CDR3 is 15 amino acids long. The CDR3, as DNA: TGTGCCAGCAGCTTAGCGCAGCAGGCTGGCTACGAGCAGTACTTC. Translating it yields CASSLAQQAGYEQYF.